The 5 T cell receptor beta chains given below trace back to one sample, sequenced in a study of cytomegalovirus exposure and HLA in healthy donors. Primers: 60 Vbeta forward and 13 Jbeta reverse. Sequencing used immunoSEQ multiplex PCR; TCRdb keeps in-frame clones, though not all of them. The table lists tens of thousands of clones, with about 4.1% in the top ten. Sequenced material: PBMCs. The receptors derive from a young man in good health and CMV-seropositive.

The gene calls are TRBV5-4 and TRBJ2-3; 8 bases fit TRBD2. CDR3 length: 14 residues. J was trimmed by 5 bases and V by 0 bases; bases with no gene match: 2. From germline, CDR1 is SGHNT and CDR2 YYREEE (reference sequence). CDR3 sequence reads: CASSLDRGGDTQYF. The CDR3 coding sequence is TGTGCCAGCAGCTTGGATCGGGGGGGAGATACGCAGTATTTT.

This chain joins TRBV5-1 and TRBJ2-1; D might be TRBD2 (5 bases). Per the germline V gene, CDR1 is SGHRS and CDR2 is YFSETQ. The CDR3 is 14 amino acids. The V and J ends lost 4 bases and 5 bases respectively, with 13 bases between them. CDR3 nucleotides: TGCGCCAGCAGCCTGCAGCTCGGGGACAATGAGCAGTTCTTC. Translating gives CASSLQLGDNEQFF. Full variable domain (outside the CDR3, taken from reference TRBV5-1 and TRBJ2-1): KAGVTQTPRYLIKTRGQQVTLSCSPISGHRSVSWYQQTPGQGLQFLFEYFSETQRNKGNFPGRFSGRQFSNSRSEMNVSTLELGDSALYLCASSLQLGDNEQFFGPGTRLTVL.

This sequence joins TRBV28 and TRBJ2-7; a possible D gene is TRBD2 (6 bases). With 7 bases removed from V and 2 bases from J, the gap between germline ends came to 15 bases. The length of the CDR3 is 14 residues. Germline-derived CDR1 and CDR2 are MDHEN and SYDVKM. The DNA of the CDR3 is TGTGCCAGCACGGTTGGCGGGAACCCCTACGAGCAGTACTTC. The encoded protein is CASTVGGNPYEQYF.

CDR3 bases: TGTGCCAGCAGCACGCTTTCCGGGACAGGGAGCGCACCCCTCCACTTT. Translating it yields CASSTLSGTGSAPLHF. V and J are TRBV5-6 and TRBJ1-6, with 9 positions matching TRBD1. The CDR3 is made up of 16 amino acids. Germline V gene sequence: CDR1 SGHDT, CDR2 YYEEEE. V dropped 4 bases and J dropped 11; count of bases not matched to a gene: 13.

The genes are TRBV5-8 and TRBJ2-7; D gene unclear. The V end lost 0 bases, the J end lost 3 bases, and 4 bases lay between the germline ends. The CDR3 loop spans 12 amino acids. CDR1 and CDR2 (germline): SGHTS, YDEGEE. CDR3 bases: TGTGCCAGCAGCTTGGTCAACTACGAGCAGTACTTC. Translation gives CASSLVNYEQYF.